The 16 T cell receptor beta chains listed next were all sequenced from one sample in a study of T cell repertoires in cytomegalovirus infection. MiXCR was run by TCRdb on the reads, yielding one entry per CDR3 protein. The sample lists some 500,000 distinct CDR3 sequences, around two fifths seen once, with over 45% in the top ten. The antigens these receptors bind are not known. Sequenced material: cultured PBMCs, taken from culture after CMV antigen stimulation. The receptor set was obtained from a human donor in good health (CMV status not recorded). Some clones in this sample may be carry-over from other donors' samples.

The chain's CDR3 is CASSRRAGPLANYGYTF. CDR3 bases: TGTGCCAGCAGCCGTCGCGCGGGTCCGTTAGCTAACTATGGCTACACCTTC. This rearrangement joins TRBV7-2 to TRBJ1-2; the D is unclear. Germline-derived CDR1 and CDR2 are SGHTA and FQGNSA. Trimming pared 5 bases from V and 0 bases from J, leaving 19 bases between. This CDR3 contains 17 residues.

This clonotype was detected only a few times. The genes are TRBV6-2 or TRBV6-3 and TRBJ2-5; TRBD2 agrees at 11 bases. V dropped 6 bases and J dropped 3; count of bases not matched to a gene: 3. The V gene's germline CDR1 is MNHEY and CDR2 SVGEGT. The CDR3 consists of 14 residues. CDR3 DNA: TGTGCCAGCAGCCGGGGACTAGCGGAAGAGACCCAGTACTTC. Protein sequence: CASSRGLAEETQYF.

The chain uses TRBV19 and TRBJ1-5; D gene ambiguous. The CDR3 totals 13 residues. V was shortened by 8 bases and J by 0 bases, with 8 bases between the two germline ends. Germline V gene sequence: CDR1 LNHDA, CDR2 SQIVND (reference sequence). CDR3 sequence (DNA): TGTGCCAGTGGCAAAGGTAGCAATCAGCCCCAGCATTTT. This translates into CASGKGSNQPQHF.

The V call is TRBV7-2, the J call TRBJ2-3, with D unclear. This CDR3 contains 15 residues. V lost 1 base to trimming and J lost 3 bases, with 11 bases between them. Germline CDR1 reads SGHTA; CDR2 reads FQGNSA. CDR3 sequence reads: CASSLVSWATDTQYF. The CDR3, as DNA: TGTGCCAGCAGCTTAGTGTCCTGGGCGACAGATACGCAGTATTTT.

The rearrangement uses TRBV11-2 and TRBJ2-7, with a possible D match to TRBD2 (6 bases). Between the trimmed V and J ends, which lost 4 bases and 3 bases, there was a span of 16 bases. Germline loops: CDR1 SGHAT, CDR2 FQNNGV. The CDR3 spans 15 residues. In DNA form, the CDR3 reads TGTGCCAGCAGCTCTTTAGAGCAGGGAGGCTACGAGCAGTACTTC. It is translated as CASSSLEQGGYEQYF.

The V call is TRBV19, the J call TRBJ2-3; D may be TRBD1 or TRBD2 (5 bases each). CDR1 and CDR2 (germline): LNHDA, SQIVND (reference sequence). This CDR3 has 14 residues. Deletions cut 7 bases from V and 1 base from J, with 12 bases between. This CDR3 reads CASTGTAGTDTQYF. In nucleotides, the CDR3 is TGTGCCAGTACCGGGACCGCCGGCACAGATACGCAGTATTTT.

There are a few counts of this clonotype. The V and J genes are TRBV6-2 or TRBV6-3 and TRBJ2-7, with unresolved D. This CDR3 has 11 residues. Germline lookup yields CDR1 MNHEY and CDR2 SVGEGT. Trimming took off 7 bases at V and 5 bases at J, with 9 bases between the two ends. The CDR3 protein is CASTNANEQYF. CDR3 sequence (DNA): TGTGCCAGCACCAACGCAAACGAGCAGTACTTC.

The chain combines TRBV28 with TRBJ1-2; unclear D gene. Germline V gives CDR1 MDHEN, CDR2 SYDVKM. V lost 3 bases, J lost 0 bases, and 5 bases lay in between. The CDR3 is 13 amino acids. Here the CDR3 reads CASSFSPNYGYTF. CDR3 DNA sequence: TGTGCCAGCAGTTTCAGCCCTAACTATGGCTACACCTTC.

CDR3 loop: CASTHDGGTQYF. CDR3 DNA: TGCGCCAGCACCCACGACGGGGGGACCCAGTACTTC. The chain combines TRBV5-1 with TRBJ2-5; D is perhaps TRBD2 (6 bases). V shed 6 bases and J shed 7 bases, with 13 bases lying between them. The CDR3 contains 12 residues. The germline gives CDR1 SGHRS, CDR2 YFSETQ.

The chain combines TRBV20-1 with TRBJ2-7; 8 nucleotides line up with TRBD1. The CDR3 sequence is 13 residues long. V lost 4 bases and J lost 4; bases outside the gene matches: 6. Germline CDR1 DFQATT, CDR2 SNEGSKA (reference sequence). The CDR3 DNA reads TGCAGTGCTAAGGAGACAGGGGTGTACGAGCAGTACTTC. The encoded protein is CSAKETGVYEQYF.

The chain uses TRBV12-3 or TRBV12-4 and TRBJ2-3, with D uncertain. The V gene lost 6 bases and the J gene lost 5 bases, with 15 bases spanning the gap. The CDR3 sequence is 14 residues long. CDR3 DNA: TGTGCCAGCAGATCCTCTCCCGGTATAGATACGCAGTATTTT. Amino acids: CASRSSPGIDTQYF.

The chain carries TRBV7-9 and TRBJ2-5, with a weak D call TRBD1 (6 bases). The CDR3 is 16 residues long. CDR1 is SEHNR and CDR2 is FQNEAQ in the germline V gene (reference sequence). The germline V and J ends were trimmed by 5 bases and 5 bases, with 21 bases remaining between them. CDR3 sequence (DNA): TGTGCCAGCAGCCCATCAGTATCAGACAGGCAGGAGACCCAGTACTTC. It specifies CASSPSVSDRQETQYF.

V gene TRBV7-2 combines with J gene TRBJ2-1; perhaps TRBD1 as D (5 bases). The CDR3 runs 12 residues. V lost 5 bases and J 9 bases, leaving 11 bases between the germline ends. The germline V gene encodes CDR1 SGHTA and CDR2 FQGNSA. In DNA, the CDR3 is TGTGCCAGCAGCGGGCCGACAGTTGAGCAGTTCTTC. It is translated as CASSGPTVEQFF. The whole variable domain, filled in from reference TRBV7-2 and TRBJ2-1, reads GAGVSQSPSNKVTEKGKDVELRCDPISGHTALYWYRQSLGQGLEFLIYFQGNSAPDKSGLPSDRFSAERTGGSVSTLTIQRTQQEDSAVYLCASSGPTVEQFFGPGTRLTVL.

This clonotype was counted between two and nine times. This chain connects TRBV6-6 to TRBJ1-5, with a possible D match to TRBD1 (6 bases). CDR1 MNHNY and CDR2 SVGAGI come from the germline V gene (reference sequence). The V end was cut by 5 bases, the J end by 6 bases, with 17 bases between. The CDR3 has 15 residues. CDR3 amino acids: CASSQLGGLGQPQHF. CDR3 DNA sequence: TGTGCCAGCAGTCAATTAGGGGGTTTAGGTCAGCCCCAGCATTTT.

The rearrangement uses TRBV28 and TRBJ1-5; maybe TRBD1 (6 bases). The CDR3 sequence is 12 residues long. Trimming took 8 bases from V and 9 from J, leaving 14 bases between them. Germline CDR1 and CDR2: MDHEN and SYDVKM. Here the CDR3 DNA reads TGTGCCAGCTCAGGGGTGCCCTCGCCCCAGCATTTT. This translates into CASSGVPSPQHF.

The rearrangement uses TRBV7-8 and TRBJ2-1; 10 bases align to TRBD1. CDR1 is SGHVS, CDR2 FQNEAQ, per germline. The CDR3 has 17 residues. Trimming cost V 5 bases and J 9 bases; bases outside gene matches: 16. The CDR3 loop reads CASSNRQGAREGIEQFF. The CDR3 DNA is TGTGCCAGCAGCAATAGACAGGGGGCTAGGGAAGGGATTGAGCAGTTCTTC.